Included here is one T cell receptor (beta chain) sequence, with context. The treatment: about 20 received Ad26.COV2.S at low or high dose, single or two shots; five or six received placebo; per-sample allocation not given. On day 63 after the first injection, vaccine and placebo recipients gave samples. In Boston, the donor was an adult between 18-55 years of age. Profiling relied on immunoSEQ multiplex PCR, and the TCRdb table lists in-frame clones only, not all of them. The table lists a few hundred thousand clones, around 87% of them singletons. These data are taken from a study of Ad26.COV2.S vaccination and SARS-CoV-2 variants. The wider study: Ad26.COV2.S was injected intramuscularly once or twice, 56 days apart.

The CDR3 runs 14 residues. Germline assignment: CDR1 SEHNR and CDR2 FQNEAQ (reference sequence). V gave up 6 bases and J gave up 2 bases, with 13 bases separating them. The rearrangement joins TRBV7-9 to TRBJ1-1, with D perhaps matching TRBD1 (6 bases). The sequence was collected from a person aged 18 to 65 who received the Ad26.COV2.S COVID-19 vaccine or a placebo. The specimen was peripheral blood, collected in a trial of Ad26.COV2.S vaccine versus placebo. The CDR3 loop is CASSLGGTNTEAFF. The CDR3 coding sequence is TGTGCCAGCAGTTTGGGGGGGACAAACACTGAAGCTTTCTTT.